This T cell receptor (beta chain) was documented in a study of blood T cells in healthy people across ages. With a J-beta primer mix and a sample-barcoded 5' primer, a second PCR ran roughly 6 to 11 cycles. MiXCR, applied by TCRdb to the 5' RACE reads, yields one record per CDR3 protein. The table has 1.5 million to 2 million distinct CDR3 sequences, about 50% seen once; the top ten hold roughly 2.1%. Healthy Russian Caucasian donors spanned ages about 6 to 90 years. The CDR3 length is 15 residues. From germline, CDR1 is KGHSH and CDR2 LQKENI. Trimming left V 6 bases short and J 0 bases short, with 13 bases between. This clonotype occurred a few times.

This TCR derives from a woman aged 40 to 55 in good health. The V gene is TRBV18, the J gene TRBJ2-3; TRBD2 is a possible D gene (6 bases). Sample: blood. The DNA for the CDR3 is TGTGCCAGCTCCCTAGCGATAGCTAGCACAGATACGCAGTATTTT. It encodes CASSLAIASTDTQYF.